This entry is about one T cell receptor (beta chain). The data were taken from a study of T cells in Graves' hyperthyroidism and ophthalmopathy. Study-wide background: Blood was drawn when the patient was first diagnosed and still untreated.

With duration under 3 months, ophthalmopathy was active: Clinical Activity Score at least 3, NOSPECS at least 4. Uncontrolled infection, other autoimmune disease, pregnancy and lactation each barred patients from inclusion. The CDR3 regions of TCR beta were amplified from RNA transcripts. Researchers ran a first-round RT-PCR on the TCR CDR3 using the HTBI primer set. TCRdb ran MiXCR on the multiplex PCR reads and lists one entry per CDR3 protein. This table holds under 250,000 distinct CDR3 sequences, 24% found once. The CDR3 extends over 14 amino acids. Germline V CDR1 and CDR2: MNHNS, SASEGT. V lost 7 bases, J lost 1 base, and 11 bases lay in between.

The chain joins TRBV6-1 to TRBJ1-3; TRBD1 is a possible D gene (5 bases). This clonotype was obtained from a woman aged 40-49 years with Graves' ophthalmopathy. The sample consisted of blood. The CDR3 loop reads CASNDWGSGNTIYF. The CDR3 DNA sequence: TGTGCCAGCAACGACTGGGGGTCTGGAAACACCATATATTTT.